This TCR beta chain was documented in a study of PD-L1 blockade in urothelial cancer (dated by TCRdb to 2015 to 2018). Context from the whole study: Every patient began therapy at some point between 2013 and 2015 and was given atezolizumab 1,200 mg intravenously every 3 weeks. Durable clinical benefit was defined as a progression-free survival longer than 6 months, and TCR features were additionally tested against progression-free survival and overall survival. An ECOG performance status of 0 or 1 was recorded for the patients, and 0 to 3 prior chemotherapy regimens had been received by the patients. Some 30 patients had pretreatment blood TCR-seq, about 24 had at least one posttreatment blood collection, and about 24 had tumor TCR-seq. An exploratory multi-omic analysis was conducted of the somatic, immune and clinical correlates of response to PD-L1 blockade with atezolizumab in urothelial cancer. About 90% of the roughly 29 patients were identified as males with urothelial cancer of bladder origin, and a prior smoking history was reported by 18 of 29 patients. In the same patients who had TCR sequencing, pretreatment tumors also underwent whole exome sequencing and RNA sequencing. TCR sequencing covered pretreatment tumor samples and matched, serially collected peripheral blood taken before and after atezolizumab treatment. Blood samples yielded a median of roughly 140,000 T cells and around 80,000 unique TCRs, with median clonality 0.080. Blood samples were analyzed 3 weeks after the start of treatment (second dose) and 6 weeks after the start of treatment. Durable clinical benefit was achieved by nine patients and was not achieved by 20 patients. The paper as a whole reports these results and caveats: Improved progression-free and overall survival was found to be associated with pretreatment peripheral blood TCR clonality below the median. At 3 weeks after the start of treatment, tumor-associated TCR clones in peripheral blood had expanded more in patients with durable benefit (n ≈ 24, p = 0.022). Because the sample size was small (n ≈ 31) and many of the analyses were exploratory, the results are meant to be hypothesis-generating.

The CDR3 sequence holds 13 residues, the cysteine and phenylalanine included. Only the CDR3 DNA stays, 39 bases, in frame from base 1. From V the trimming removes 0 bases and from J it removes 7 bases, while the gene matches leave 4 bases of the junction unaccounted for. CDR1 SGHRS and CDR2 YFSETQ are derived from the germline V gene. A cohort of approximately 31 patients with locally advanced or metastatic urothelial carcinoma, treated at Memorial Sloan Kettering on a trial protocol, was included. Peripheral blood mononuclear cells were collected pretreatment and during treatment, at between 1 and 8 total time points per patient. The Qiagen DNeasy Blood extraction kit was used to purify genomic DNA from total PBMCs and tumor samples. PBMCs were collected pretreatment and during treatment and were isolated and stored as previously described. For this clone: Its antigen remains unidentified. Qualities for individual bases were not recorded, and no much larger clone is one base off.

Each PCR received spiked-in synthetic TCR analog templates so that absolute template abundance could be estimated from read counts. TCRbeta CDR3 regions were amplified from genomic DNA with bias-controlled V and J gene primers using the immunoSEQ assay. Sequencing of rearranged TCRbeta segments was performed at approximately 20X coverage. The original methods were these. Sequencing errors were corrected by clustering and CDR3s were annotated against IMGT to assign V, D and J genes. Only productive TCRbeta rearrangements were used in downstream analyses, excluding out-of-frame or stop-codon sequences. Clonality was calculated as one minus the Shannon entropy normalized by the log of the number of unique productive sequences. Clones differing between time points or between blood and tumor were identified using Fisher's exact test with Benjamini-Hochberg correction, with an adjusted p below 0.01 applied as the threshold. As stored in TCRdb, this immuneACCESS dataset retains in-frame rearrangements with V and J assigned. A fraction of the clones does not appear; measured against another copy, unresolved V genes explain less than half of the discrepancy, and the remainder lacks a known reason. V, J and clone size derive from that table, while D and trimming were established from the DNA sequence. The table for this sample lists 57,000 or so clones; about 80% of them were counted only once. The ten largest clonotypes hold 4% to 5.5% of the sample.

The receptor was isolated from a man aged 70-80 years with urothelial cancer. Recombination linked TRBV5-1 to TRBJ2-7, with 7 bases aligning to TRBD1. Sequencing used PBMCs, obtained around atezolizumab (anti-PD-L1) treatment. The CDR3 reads CASSLAEDREQYF. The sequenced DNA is TGCGCCAGCAGCTTGGCCGAGGACAGGGAGCAGTACTTC.